This TCR beta chain was obtained from a study of T cells in Graves' hyperthyroidism and ophthalmopathy. Amplification of TCR beta CDR3 regions was performed using RNA transcripts as template. Primed by the HTBI set, a first-round RT-PCR was run on the TCR CDR3. TCRdb re-derived calls from the multiplex PCR reads in MiXCR, one entry per CDR3 protein. In the table there are 350,000 to 450,000 distinct CDR3 sequences, roughly 14% of which are singletons. This clonotype has ten or more counts. The CDR3 spans 12 residues. Germline assignment: CDR1 SGHTA and CDR2 FQGNSA. V lost 3 bases and J 5 bases, leaving 5 bases between the germline ends.

Input material: blood. The chain combines TRBV7-2 with TRBJ1-5, with D unresolved. This clonotype was sampled from a woman aged 60-70 years with Graves' hyperthyroidism. Here the CDR3 DNA reads TGTGCCAGCAGCTTCGCGGATCAGCCCCAGCATTTT. Translated, it gives CASSFADQPQHF.